This T cell receptor (beta chain) was recovered during a study of Graves' ophthalmopathy and Graves' hyperthyroidism. Across the study: At initial diagnosis, peripheral blood was obtained, and this preceded any treatment.

Ten or more counts support this clonotype. Antigen specificity is unknown. The length of the CDR3 is 15 residues. J lost 4 bases, V lost 8 bases, and 6 bases had no gene match. Findings of the study overall: Ophthalmopathy cases were distinguished from stable hyperthyroidism by a 13-signature model, reaching around 90% sensitivity and around 80% specificity.

In this cohort's terms, stable hyperthyroidism meant no ophthalmopathy by 18 months of follow-up. Sampling around 10 ml of fresh peripheral blood provided the PBMCs. Researchers took RNA transcripts and amplified TCR beta CDR3 regions from them. HTBI primers were used in a first-round RT-PCR, which preceded a second-round multiplex PCR. TCRdb ran MiXCR on the multiplex PCR reads and lists one entry per CDR3 protein. Among about 380,000 distinct CDR3 sequences, approximately 15% were seen once, and the ten largest hold roughly 7%. This TCR came from a young woman with stable Graves' hyperthyroidism. Sample: peripheral blood. V gene TRBV12-3 or TRBV12-4 combines with J gene TRBJ2-2; 11 bases are a match to TRBD2. The CDR3 spells CASLRLAGSTGELFF. The CDR3 coding sequence is TGTGCCAGCCTTAGACTAGCGGGGAGCACCGGGGAGCTGTTTTTT.